Presented here are 16 T cell receptor beta chains from one specimen sequenced in a study of STAT3 mutations in large granular lymphocyte leukemia. General study points: Every T-LGLL patient had at least one immunodominant TCRbeta clonotype.

Sequencing was performed with immunoSEQ multiplex PCR; in TCRdb, only in-frame clones are kept and a portion is missing. The sample records about 42,000 clones, roughly 81% being singletons. Their cognate antigens are unknown. The sequencing input was PBMCs. These receptors originate from a human donor with T large granular lymphocyte leukemia. Some clones in this sample may be carry-over from other donors' samples.

CDR3 protein: CASSLDSTADSPLHF. The DNA of the CDR3 is TGCGCCAGCAGCTTGGATTCGACGGCCGATTCACCCCTCCACTTT. The V and J genes are TRBV5-1 and TRBJ1-6; D unclear. This CDR3 spans 15 amino acids. Germline loops: CDR1 SGHRS, CDR2 YFSETQ. The ends were cut back, 0 bases at V and 8 bases at J, with 12 bases in the middle.

The chain recombines TRBV19 with TRBJ1-2; 7 nucleotides agree with TRBD1. J lost 10 bases, V lost 8 bases, and 10 bases had no gene match. The CDR3 contains 12 residues. The germline V gene has CDR1 LNHDA and CDR2 SQIVND (reference sequence). In nucleotides, the CDR3 is TGTGCCAGTGGTTCCTCCGGGACAGTCTACACCTTC. Its translation is CASGSSGTVYTF.

The chain joins TRBV18 to TRBJ2-7; 9 nucleotides match TRBD2. This CDR3 region has 15 residues. Germline CDR1 and CDR2: KGHSH and LQKENI. V shed 6 bases and J 0 bases; nucleotides not matched to a gene: 6. CDR3: CASSRTSASSYEQYV. Written as DNA, the CDR3 is TGTGCCAGCTCCCGGACTAGCGCTAGCTCCTACGAGCAGTACGTC.

This clone was seen only once. The V and J genes are TRBV6-1 and TRBJ1-1, with TRBD1 matching 9 bases. The CDR3 runs to 14 residues. Germline lookup yields CDR1 MNHNS and CDR2 SASEGT. The V and J ends lost 8 bases and 5 bases, in that order; junction bases with no gene match: 9. The CDR3 loop is CASRRDRVGTEAFF. CDR3 in DNA: TGTGCCAGCCGCCGGGACAGGGTTGGGACTGAAGCTTTCTTT.

The V and J genes are TRBV30 and TRBJ2-6; D is unclear. The germline gives CDR1 GTSNPN, CDR2 SVGIG (reference sequence). This CDR3 has 16 residues. Trimming took off 4 bases at V and 1 base at J, with 14 bases between the two ends. CDR3 region: CAWIRPVGSGANVLTF. DNA for the CDR3: TGTGCCTGGATCAGGCCGGTCGGGTCTGGGGCCAACGTCCTGACTTTC.

V gene TRBV6-5 combines with J gene TRBJ1-6; 7 nucleotides agree with TRBD1. Looked up from germline, CDR1 is MNHEY and CDR2 is SVGAGI. The J segment lost 7 bases and the V segment lost 6 bases, leaving 9 bases of the junction unmatched. The CDR3 is made up of 15 amino acids. The CDR3: CASRGQGEKNSPLHF. DNA of the CDR3: TGTGCCAGCAGGGGGCAGGGGGAAAAAAATTCACCCCTCCACTTT.

The genes are TRBV18 and TRBJ1-4; 9 bases map to TRBD1. J was trimmed by 6 bases and V by 0 bases; bases with no gene match: 2. The CDR3 extends over 15 amino acids. The germline gives CDR1 KGHSH, CDR2 LQKENI. The CDR3 sequence: CASSPPGQGYEKLFF. Here the CDR3 DNA reads TGTGCCAGCTCACCACCGGGACAGGGATATGAAAAACTGTTTTTT.

The J gene is TRBJ1-4, the V gene TRBV19; TRBD1 agrees at 8 bases. This CDR3 is 15 amino acids long. Germline lookup yields CDR1 LNHDA and CDR2 SQIVND (reference sequence). J gave up 8 bases and V 7 bases, and 12 bases lay outside the gene matches. In DNA, the CDR3 is TGTGCCAGTATCCCCCGCGGGACAGGAGGAGAAAAACTGTTTTTT. It translates to CASIPRGTGGEKLFF.

The V call is TRBV7-2, the J call TRBJ2-7; D uncertain. V gave up 5 bases and J gave up 1 base, with 15 bases separating them. CDR1 and CDR2 (germline): SGHTA, FQGNSA. The CDR3 has 15 amino acids. The CDR3 sequence is CASSLSSAESYEQYF. CDR3 bases: TGTGCCAGCAGCCTAAGTTCTGCCGAGTCCTACGAGCAGTACTTC.

The table lists this clone with a few counts. The chain has TRBV15 and TRBJ2-1, with unresolved D. CDR1 is LNHNV and CDR2 is YYDKDF in the germline V gene (reference sequence). The CDR3 contains 16 residues. Trimming took 5 bases from V and 4 from J, leaving 18 bases between them. The CDR3 DNA reads TGTGCCACCAGCGACCCCGGATTTTCCGGGTACAATGAGCAGTTCTTC. This translates into CATSDPGFSGYNEQFF.

The chain combines TRBV25-1 with TRBJ2-7, with 8 bases aligning to TRBD1. Trimming at V came to 2 bases and at J to 2 bases, leaving 5 bases not matched to a gene. CDR3 length: 15 residues. CDR1 and CDR2 from the germline V gene are MGHDK and SYGVNS. CDR3: CASSETRDRTYEQYF. The DNA for the CDR3 is TGTGCCAGCAGTGAAACCCGGGACAGGACCTACGAGCAGTACTTC.

This CDR3 reads CASSSSGTGGHEQYV. The CDR3, as DNA: TGTGCCAGCAGCTCCTCCGGGACAGGGGGTCATGAGCAGTACGTC. The rearrangement links TRBV11-2 to TRBJ2-7; 11 positions match TRBD1. CDR1 and CDR2 (germline): SGHAT, FQNNGV. The V and J ends lost 4 bases and 7 bases, in that order; junction bases with no gene match: 9. The CDR3 consists of 15 residues.

This clone showed up just once. The V and J genes are TRBV11-2 and TRBJ2-7, with a weak D call TRBD2 (6 bases). The length of the CDR3 is 14 residues. V was cut by 4 bases and J by 2 bases, with 12 bases left in between. The germline V gene encodes CDR1 SGHAT and CDR2 FQNNGV. The CDR3 reads CASSSAGLPYEQYF. DNA for the CDR3: TGTGCCAGCAGCTCGGCGGGACTGCCCTACGAGCAGTACTTC.

The chain uses TRBV4-3 and TRBJ1-5; a weak D match, TRBD1 (6 bases). Trimming pared 0 bases from V and 5 bases from J, leaving 11 bases between. Germline-derived CDR1 and CDR2 are LGHNA and YSLEER. CDR3 length equals 15 residues. CDR3 protein: CASSQDSRGDQPQHF. The CDR3 DNA reads as TGCGCCAGCAGCCAAGATTCCAGGGGTGATCAGCCCCAGCATTTT.

This clone was recorded once. The chain links TRBV5-1 to TRBJ1-4, with TRBD1 matching 7 bases. The V gene's germline CDR1 is SGHRS and CDR2 YFSETQ. V shed 5 bases, J shed 7 bases, and the junction held 8 bases outside the gene matches. CDR3 length: 14 amino acids. The CDR3 DNA reads TGCGCCAGCAGATCGACAGGGAGGGGTGAAAAACTGTTTTTT. Translation: CASRSTGRGEKLFF.

This rearrangement joins TRBV5-4 to TRBJ2-2, with a tentative D call TRBD1 (5 bases). Germline lookup yields CDR1 SGHNT and CDR2 YYREEE (reference sequence). The CDR3 is 14 residues long. Trimming removed 4 bases at V and 4 bases at J, with 11 bases between. In DNA form, the CDR3 reads TGTGCCAGCAGCCCTACAGGACGCACCGGGGAGCTGTTTTTT. Translating it yields CASSPTGRTGELFF. The full variable domain, in which reference TRBV5-4 and TRBJ2-2 provide the parts outside the CDR3, is ETGVTQSPTHLIKTRGQQVTLRCSSQSGHNTVSWYQQALGQGPQFIFQYYREEENGRGNFPPRFSGLQFPNYSSELNVNALELDDSALYLCASSPTGRTGELFFGEGSRLTVL.